The 19 T cell receptor beta chains below were found in one sample sequenced in a study of beta chain features in type 1 diabetes. No antigens are known for them. The study's findings and limits: Significant though moderate, a shortening of TCRB CDR3s appeared in all four CD4+ subsets of Type 1 diabetes patients.

Expressed TCRB transcripts were sequenced because the isolated RNA had all been reverse transcribed beforehand. Measured with immunoSEQ multiplex PCR; TCRdb has only the in-frame clones, and not every one. The repertoire holds a few hundred thousand clones, with approximately 12% as singletons. Sequencing was done on a sample of naive CD4+ T cells from blood. These receptors were collected from a young woman with type 1 diabetes.

This clone was counted between two and nine times. V usage is TRBV7-9 and J usage is TRBJ2-5; weak D call: TRBD2 (5 bases). Trimming stripped 5 bases from V and 7 bases from J, with 8 bases between. Germline values: CDR1 SEHNR, CDR2 FQNEAQ (reference sequence). This CDR3 region has 11 residues. This chain's CDR3 is CASSLEGTQYF. CDR3 DNA: TGTGCCAGCAGCCTTGAGGGGACCCAGTACTTC. The whole variable domain, filled in from reference TRBV7-9 and TRBJ2-5, reads DTGVSQNPRHKITKRGQNVTFRCDPISEHNRLYWYRQTLGQGPEFLTYFQNEAQLEKSRLLSDRFSAERPKGSFSTLEIQRTEQGDSAMYLCASSLEGTQYFGPGTRLLVL.

Only a few counts were recorded for this clone. As DNA, the CDR3 is TGCGCCAGCAGATGGGGGCCATACACAGATACGCAGTATTTT. Translating gives CASRWGPYTDTQYF. The rearrangement joins TRBV5-1 to TRBJ2-3; tentatively, D is TRBD1 (6 bases). V was trimmed by 5 bases and J by 2 bases, leaving 12 bases between them. The V gene's germline CDR1 is SGHRS and CDR2 YFSETQ. The CDR3 contains 14 residues.

This rearrangement joins TRBV6-5 to TRBJ2-4; D is uncertain. The germline gives CDR1 MNHEY, CDR2 SVGAGI. V was clipped by 0 bases and J by 0 bases, with 6 bases between them. The CDR3 length is 15 residues. This CDR3 is CASSYSTKAKNIQYF. In DNA form, the CDR3 reads TGTGCCAGCAGTTACTCGACAAAAGCCAAAAACATTCAGTACTTC.

This clone has a handful of counts. The CDR3 DNA follows: TGTGCCAGCAGCCCACGGACAGCCGACACCGGGGAGCTGTTTTTT. As protein: CASSPRTADTGELFF. The chain links TRBV21-1 to TRBJ2-2; TRBD1 was called by the table and not checked on the DNA. TRBV21-1 is a pseudogene locus. CDR3 length equals 15 residues.

A few counts support this clone. V gene TRBV7-9 combines with J gene TRBJ2-3; possibly TRBD1 for D (6 bases). V was cut by 5 bases and J by 3 bases, with 15 bases left in between. Germline lookup yields CDR1 SEHNR and CDR2 FQNEAQ (reference sequence). This CDR3 is built from 15 residues. The CDR3 nucleotides read TGTGCCAGCAGCAAAGGAACAGGGAGAACAGATACGCAGTATTTT. Translating gives CASSKGTGRTDTQYF.

The rearrangement links TRBV6-6 to TRBJ2-1; no clear D gene. Germline values: CDR1 MNHNY, CDR2 SVGAGI (reference sequence). Trimming cost V 5 bases and J 5 bases, with 19 bases left between them. The CDR3 extends over 16 amino acids. CDR3 sequence reads: CASSQKDSSLNNEQFF. The CDR3 DNA is TGTGCCAGCAGTCAAAAAGACTCCTCCCTGAACAATGAGCAGTTCTTC.

The chain couples TRBV9 to TRBJ2-7, with 8 positions matching TRBD2. Germline CDR1 reads SGDLS; CDR2 reads YYNGEE. The J segment lost 7 bases and the V segment lost 0 bases, leaving 6 bases of the junction unmatched. CDR3 length equals 14 residues. The CDR3 nucleotides read TGTGCCAGCAGCGTAGAAGGGACTAGGGAAGAGCAGTACTTC. This gives the protein CASSVEGTREEQYF.

The chain recombines TRBV7-2 with TRBJ1-1; maybe TRBD1 (6 bases). CDR3 length: 15 residues. V was trimmed by 5 bases and J by 1 base, leaving 14 bases between them. Germline V lookup: CDR1 SGHTA, CDR2 FQGNSA. The chain's CDR3 is CASSPGRGANTEAFF. In nucleotides, the CDR3 is TGTGCCAGCAGCCCGGGGCGGGGGGCGAACACTGAAGCTTTCTTT.

This chain uses TRBV11-2 with TRBJ1-2, with 7 bases that match TRBD1. CDR3 length: 13 residues. Unmatched junction bases numbered 4, after V lost 1 base and J lost 8 bases. CDR1 is SGHAT and CDR2 is FQNNGV in the germline V gene. CDR3 region: CASSLVGGNGYTF. The CDR3 DNA follows: TGTGCCAGCAGCTTAGTAGGGGGCAACGGCTACACCTTC.

This clone was found a few times. The genes are TRBV29-1 and TRBJ1-1, with D possibly being TRBD1 (6 bases). The CDR3 has 12 amino acids. Looked up from germline, CDR1 is SQVTM and CDR2 is ANQGSEA. V shed 0 bases and J shed 8 bases, with 10 bases lying between them. The DNA for the CDR3 is TGCAGCGTTGAAGATCCAGGGGCCGAAGCTTTCTTT. Translation gives CSVEDPGAEAFF.

This clone was recorded a few times. V gene TRBV7-2 combines with J gene TRBJ2-3; perhaps TRBD2 as D (5 bases). There are 16 residues in the CDR3. CDR1 is SGHTA and CDR2 is FQGNSA in the germline V gene. Deletions cut 4 bases from V and 1 base from J, with 15 bases between. DNA for the CDR3: TGTGCCAGCAGCTCAGACGCACCCGGGGGCACAGATACGCAGTATTTT. Amino acid sequence: CASSSDAPGGTDTQYF.

The V call is TRBV30, the J call TRBJ2-3, with a possible D match to TRBD1 (6 bases). The germline V gene encodes CDR1 GTSNPN and CDR2 SVGIG (reference sequence). The CDR3 covers 15 residues. The V end lost 0 bases, the J end lost 2 bases, and 12 bases lay between the germline ends. CDR3 DNA sequence: TGTGCCTGGAGTGTCAGGGGAGTTACCACAGATACGCAGTATTTT. Residues: CAWSVRGVTTDTQYF.

This clone was seen only a few times. The chain employs TRBV6-1 and TRBJ2-1, with 14 bases lining up with TRBD2. V gave up 8 bases and J gave up 10 bases; unmatched junction bases: 10. Germline V gene data show CDR1 as MNHNS and CDR2 as SASEGT. The CDR3 is 15 residues long. CDR3 DNA: TGTGCCAGCCTGGGACTAGCGGGAGCCCGCACGGAGCAGTTCTTC. Translated: CASLGLAGARTEQFF.

This clone has just a few counts. The chain couples TRBV19 to TRBJ2-3; TRBD1 agrees at 9 bases. Germline CDR1 is LNHDA and CDR2 is SQIVND (reference sequence). The J segment lost 0 bases and the V segment lost 7 bases, leaving 8 bases of the junction unmatched. This CDR3 is built from 16 residues. The CDR3 DNA reads as TGTGCCAGTACCCTGAGCGGGACAGGGAGCACAGATACGCAGTATTTT. It codes for CASTLSGTGSTDTQYF.

Here the CDR3 reads CASSRKTGGGETQYF. The CDR3 DNA reads as TGTGCCAGCAGCCGGAAGACAGGGGGGGGAGAGACCCAGTACTTC. The chain carries TRBV9 and TRBJ2-5; 9 bases fit TRBD1. Germline-derived CDR1 and CDR2 are SGDLS and YYNGEE. V shed 4 bases and J 4 bases; nucleotides not matched to a gene: 8. This CDR3 is built from 15 residues. The full variable domain, rest sourced from reference TRBV9 and TRBJ2-5, is DSGVTQTPKHLITATGQRVTLRCSPRSGDLSVYWYQQSLDQGLQFLIQYYNGEERAKGNILERFSAQQFPDLHSELNLSSLELGDSALYFCASSRKTGGGETQYFGPGTRLLVL.

The rearrangement joins TRBV7-3 to TRBJ1-2, with 8 bases matching TRBD1. This CDR3 comprises 13 residues. The J segment lost 10 bases and the V segment lost 10 bases, leaving 14 bases of the junction unmatched. Germline V lookup: CDR1 SGHTA, CDR2 FQGTGA. DNA for the CDR3: TGTGCCACCCCTGACAGGGGCCCGAATGACTACACCTTC. As protein: CATPDRGPNDYTF. The entire variable domain, with the rest obtained from reference TRBV7-3 and TRBJ1-2, is as follows: GAGVSQTPSNKVTEKGKYVELRCDPISGHTALYWYRQSLGQGPEFLIYFQGTGAADDSGLPNDRFFAVRPEGSVSTLKIQRTERGDSAVYLCATPDRGPNDYTFGSGTRLTVV.

This clone turned up a few times. V is TRBV6-5 and J is TRBJ2-7; 9 bases match TRBD1. J lost 5 bases, V lost 6 bases, and 8 bases had no gene match. Germline assignment: CDR1 MNHEY and CDR2 SVGAGI. The CDR3 covers 14 residues. The CDR3 reads CASRNRDRAHEQYF. CDR3 bases: TGTGCCAGCAGAAACCGGGACAGGGCCCACGAGCAGTACTTC.

CDR3 nucleotide sequence: TGTGCCAGCACCCCCGGGACTAGCGACACCGGGGAGCTGTTTTTT. Protein sequence: CASTPGTSDTGELFF. The gene calls are TRBV6-6 and TRBJ2-2, with 10 bases matching TRBD2. V lost 7 bases, J lost 3 bases, and 5 bases stayed unmatched. From germline, CDR1 is MNHNY and CDR2 SVGAGI (reference sequence). The CDR3 has 15 residues.

This chain links TRBV29-1 with TRBJ1-2; possibly TRBD1 for D (5 bases). Trimming removed 7 bases from V and 6 bases from J, with 21 bases in between. The CDR3 has 14 residues. Looked up from germline, CDR1 is SQVTM and CDR2 is ANQGSEA. The CDR3 region has the DNA TGCAGCGATGGGGCTTTATGGGGTTCCAATGGCTACACCTTC. Translating gives CSDGALWGSNGYTF.